Only one count was recorded for the clone carrying this T cell receptor (beta chain). The library targeted TCRbeta and was prepared with unique molecular identifiers. TCRdb processed the PCR reads anew with MiXCR; each CDR3 protein has one entry. This table holds about a million distinct CDR3 sequences, about 30% found once. The CDR3 has 17 amino acids. Per the germline V gene, CDR1 is LGHDT and CDR2 is YNNKEL (reference sequence). Trimming removed 11 bases from V and 4 bases from J, with 27 bases in between. The sample belongs to a study of T-cell reconstitution after alpha-beta-depleted transplantation in children.

The origin of this receptor is a boy under three years old who had a stem cell transplant for SCID, so the T cells may come from the graft donor. This chain connects TRBV3-1 to TRBJ2-1; D possibly corresponds to TRBD2 (5 bases). The specimen was PBMCs, mostly from graft donor cells, collected 360 days after TCRalphabeta/CD19-depleted stem cell transplant. The CDR3 is CASCQDGGLVGYNEQFF. DNA of the CDR3: TGTGCCTCCTGCCAAGATGGCGGGCTAGTGGGTTACAATGAGCAGTTCTTC.